Listed here is a single TCR beta chain. It has no known antigen specificity. Qualities for individual bases were not recorded, and no much larger clone is one base off. Sample time point, as interpreted from the label and publication: about 28 days (+/-7) after the second vaccine dose. Because spike-specific TCR depth and breadth did not differ between the two schedules, AZD1222 recipients who got a second dose at roughly 4 weeks were pooled with those who got a second dose at roughly 12 weeks. Vaccinee samples came from UK trials COV001 and COV002, including a single-blind randomized controlled phase 2/3 trial of AZD1222 (ChAdOx1 nCoV-19) in healthy adults. For TCRbeta chain sequencing, PBMC samples were collected from trial participants at day 0 and at day 28 after the second dose. These data come from a study of T cell responses to AZD1222 COVID-19 vaccine (dated by TCRdb to about 2021). About the investigation overall: A total of approximately 250 trial participants underwent TCR sequencing, of whom about 200 had received two doses of AZD1222 and 26 had received two doses of the MenACWY control vaccine. Enrollment into the trials was organized by age into subgroups of 18-55, 56-69 and 70-plus years, and those subgroups contained roughly 150, 30 and 60 TCR-sequenced participants, respectively. What the study reported, not specific to this receptor: Only a handful of AZD1222 recipients were SARS-CoV-2 seropositive at baseline, limiting conclusions about previously exposed vaccinees. The 56-69-year group was small, and its depth increase did not reach significance, likely because of low power. The vaccine-associated CD4 TCRs covered the entire spike protein, and the dominant responses fell in regions 160-218 and 743-854. Participants were mostly white British, with more females than males. The authors suggested clonal diversity may have been underestimated. After two AZD1222 doses, both the breadth and the depth of spike-specific TCRs were significantly higher than at day 0 and than in MenACWY recipients. No day 14 peak-response samples were available, so repertoires were characterized only after the peak T cell response. Reportedly, close to half of the unique spike-specific TCRs recognized epitopes lying outside the regions that are mutated in the B.1.351 and B.1.1.7 variants.

The CDR3 regions of human TCRbeta chains were analyzed by immunosequencing. Regarding the original processing steps: TCRs in the repertoires were compared against a reference library of SARS-CoV-2-specific TCRs that had been generated with the MIRA antigen-specificity platform. Breadth meant the fraction of unique TCRs that were SARS-CoV-2-associated, whereas depth meant the fraction of total T cells that were SARS-CoV-2-associated. Using the MIRA data, every spike-specific TCR was mapped to the spike region that the TCR reacted to and assigned to either a CD4 or a CD8 class. Log10-transformed breadth and depth values were compared by one-way ANOVA with Sidak's multiple comparisons tests. This immuneACCESS table, as held by TCRdb, lists in-frame sequences with V and J called but not all clones. Of the missing ones, under half trace to an unresolved V gene in checked studies; the others have no known cause. V and J calls and clone size are as listed in that table; D and trimming were resolved from the DNA. The sample data list around 100,000 clones, and 87% of these were observed just once. The biggest ten clones account for 9.5% to 13% of the sample.

The sequencing used peripheral blood, collected 28 days after the second AZD1222 dose. This TCR was sampled from an adult who received the AZD1222 COVID-19 vaccine.

Here is the DNA: TGTGCCAGCAGATTAAACACCGGGGAGCTGTTTTTT. It is translated as CASRLNTGELFF. Here the chain combines TRBV11-3 and TRBJ2-2; no D gene call is confident. For CDR1 and CDR2, the germline V gene lists SGHNT and YENEEA. Spanning cysteine to phenylalanine, the CDR3 consists of 12 amino acids. Only the CDR3 part of the read is kept: 36 bases, read in frame from the first base. The V and J ends are trimmed by 6 bases and 2 bases, leaving 4 bases between them.